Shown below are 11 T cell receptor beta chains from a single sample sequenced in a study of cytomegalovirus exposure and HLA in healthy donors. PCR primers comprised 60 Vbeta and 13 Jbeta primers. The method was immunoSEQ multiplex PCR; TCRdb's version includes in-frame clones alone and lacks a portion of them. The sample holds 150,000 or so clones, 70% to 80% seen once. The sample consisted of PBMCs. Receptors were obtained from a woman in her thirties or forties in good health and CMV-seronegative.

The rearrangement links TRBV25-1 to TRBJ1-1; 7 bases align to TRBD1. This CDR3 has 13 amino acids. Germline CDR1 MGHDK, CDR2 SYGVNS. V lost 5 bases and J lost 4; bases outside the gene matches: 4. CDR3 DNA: TGTGCCAGCAGTTTCAACAGGGGCACTGAAGCTTTCTTT. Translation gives CASSFNRGTEAFF.

In DNA form, the CDR3 reads TGTGCCAGCAGCTTCCCCGGACAGGGGTGGAACACCATATATTTT. Translating it yields CASSFPGQGWNTIYF. The chain has TRBV7-2 and TRBJ1-3; TRBD1 matches at 9 bases. This CDR3 spans 15 amino acids. Germline CDR1 SGHTA, CDR2 FQGNSA. The V and J ends lost 3 bases and 7 bases, in that order; junction bases with no gene match: 7.

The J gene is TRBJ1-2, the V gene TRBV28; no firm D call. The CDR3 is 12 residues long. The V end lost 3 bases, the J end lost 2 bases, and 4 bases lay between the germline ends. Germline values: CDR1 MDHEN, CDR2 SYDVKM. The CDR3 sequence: CASSLQNYGYTF. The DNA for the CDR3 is TGTGCCAGCAGTTTGCAGAACTATGGCTACACCTTC.

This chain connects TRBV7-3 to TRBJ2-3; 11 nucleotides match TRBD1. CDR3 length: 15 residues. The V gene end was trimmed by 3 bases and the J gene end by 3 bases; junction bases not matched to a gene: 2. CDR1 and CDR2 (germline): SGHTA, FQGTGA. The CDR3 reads CASSFGTGGTDTQYF. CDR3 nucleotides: TGTGCCAGCAGCTTTGGGACAGGGGGGACAGATACGCAGTATTTT.

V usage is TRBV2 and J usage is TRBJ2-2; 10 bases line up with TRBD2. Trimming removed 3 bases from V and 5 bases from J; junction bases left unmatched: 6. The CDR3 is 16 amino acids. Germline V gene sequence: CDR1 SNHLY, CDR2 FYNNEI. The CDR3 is CASSELLAGGTGELFF. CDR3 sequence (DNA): TGTGCCAGCAGTGAGTTATTAGCGGGAGGAACCGGGGAGCTGTTTTTT.

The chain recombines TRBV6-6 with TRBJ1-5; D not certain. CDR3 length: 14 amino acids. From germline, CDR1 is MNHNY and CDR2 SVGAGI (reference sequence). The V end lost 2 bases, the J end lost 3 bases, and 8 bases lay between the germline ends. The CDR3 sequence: CASSYASNNQPQHF. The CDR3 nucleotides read TGTGCCAGCAGTTACGCGAGTAACAATCAGCCCCAGCATTTT.

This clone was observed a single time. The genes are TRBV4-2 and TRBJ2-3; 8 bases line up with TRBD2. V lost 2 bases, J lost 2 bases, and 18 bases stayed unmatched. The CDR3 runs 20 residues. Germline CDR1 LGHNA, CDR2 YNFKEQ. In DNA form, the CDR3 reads TGTGCCAGCAGCCAACCTGCATTCGGAGCGGGAGAGGGGTACACAGATACGCAGTATTTT. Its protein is CASSQPAFGAGEGYTDTQYF.

Here the CDR3 DNA reads TGTGCCAGCGGACGGGAGCAAGAGACCCAGTACTTC. Its translation is CASGREQETQYF. This chain connects TRBV6-5 to TRBJ2-5; D perhaps matches TRBD2 (6 bases). Germline lookup yields CDR1 MNHEY and CDR2 SVGAGI. The CDR3 has 12 amino acids. V dropped 8 bases and J dropped 2 bases, with 9 bases sitting between them.

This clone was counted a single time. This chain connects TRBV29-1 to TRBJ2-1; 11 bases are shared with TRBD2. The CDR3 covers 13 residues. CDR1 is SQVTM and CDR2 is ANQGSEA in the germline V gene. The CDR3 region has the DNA TGCAGAGCTGGGACTAGCGGTACAGGGGAGCAGTTCTTC. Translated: CRAGTSGTGEQFF.

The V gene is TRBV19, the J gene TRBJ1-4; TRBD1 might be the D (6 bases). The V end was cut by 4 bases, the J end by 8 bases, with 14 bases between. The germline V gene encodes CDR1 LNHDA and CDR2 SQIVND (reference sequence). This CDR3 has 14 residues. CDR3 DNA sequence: TGTGCCAGTAGTACAGGGGAGTCGTGGGAAAAACTGTTTTTT. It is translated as CASSTGESWEKLFF.

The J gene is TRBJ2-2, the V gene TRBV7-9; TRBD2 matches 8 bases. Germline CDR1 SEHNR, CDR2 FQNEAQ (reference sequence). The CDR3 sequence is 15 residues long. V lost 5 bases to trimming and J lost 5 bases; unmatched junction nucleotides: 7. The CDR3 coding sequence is TGTGCCAGCAGCCCTCTAGCGGGTGATACCGGGGAGCTGTTTTTT. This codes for CASSPLAGDTGELFF.